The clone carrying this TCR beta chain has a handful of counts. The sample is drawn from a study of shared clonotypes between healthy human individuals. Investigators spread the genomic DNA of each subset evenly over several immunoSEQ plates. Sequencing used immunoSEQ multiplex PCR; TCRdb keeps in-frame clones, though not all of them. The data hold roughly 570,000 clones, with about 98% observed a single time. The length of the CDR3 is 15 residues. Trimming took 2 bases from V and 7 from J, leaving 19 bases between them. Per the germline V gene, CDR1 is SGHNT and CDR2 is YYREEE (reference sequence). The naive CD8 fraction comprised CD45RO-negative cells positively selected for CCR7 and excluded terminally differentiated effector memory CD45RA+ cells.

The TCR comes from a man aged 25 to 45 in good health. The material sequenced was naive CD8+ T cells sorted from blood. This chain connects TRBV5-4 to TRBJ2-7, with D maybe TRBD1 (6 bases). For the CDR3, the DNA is TGTGCCAGCAGCTTTAGGGGCACAGGGCTCGGGGAGCAGTACTTC. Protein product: CASSFRGTGLGEQYF. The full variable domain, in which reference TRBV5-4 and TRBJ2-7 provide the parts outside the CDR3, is ETGVTQSPTHLIKTRGQQVTLRCSSQSGHNTVSWYQQALGQGPQFIFQYYREEENGRGNFPPRFSGLQFPNYSSELNVNALELDDSALYLCASSFRGTGLGEQYFGPGTRLTVT.